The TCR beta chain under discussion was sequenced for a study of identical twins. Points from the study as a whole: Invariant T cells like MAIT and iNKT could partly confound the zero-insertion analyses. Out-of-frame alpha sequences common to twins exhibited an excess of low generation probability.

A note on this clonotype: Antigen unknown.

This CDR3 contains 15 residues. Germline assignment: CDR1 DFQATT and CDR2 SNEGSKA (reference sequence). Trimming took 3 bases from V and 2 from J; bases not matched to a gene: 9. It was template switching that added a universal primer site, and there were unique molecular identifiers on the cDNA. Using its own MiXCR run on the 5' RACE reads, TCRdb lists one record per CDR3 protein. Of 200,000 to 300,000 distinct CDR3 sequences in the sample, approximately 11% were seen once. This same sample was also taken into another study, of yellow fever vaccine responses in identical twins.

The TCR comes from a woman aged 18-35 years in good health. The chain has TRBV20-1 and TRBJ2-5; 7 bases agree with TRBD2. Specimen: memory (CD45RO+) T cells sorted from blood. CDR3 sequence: CSASPPWGGQETQYF. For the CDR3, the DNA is TGCAGTGCTAGTCCCCCCTGGGGGGGGCAAGAGACCCAGTACTTC.